A selection of T cell receptor beta chains follows, all from one sample in a study of response to subunit inactivated influenza vaccine. A single record per CDR3 protein comes from TCRdb applying MiXCR to the RT-PCR reads. The data show under 850,000 distinct CDR3 sequences, with roughly 18% seen just once and roughly a tenth held by the top ten. The specimen comprised PBMCs from blood, sampled 4 to 6 days after vaccination. The receptors originated from a man aged 45-65 years who received an inactivated influenza vaccine. Both conserved end residues are part of each CDR3. Fields, in order: V gene, D gene, clone size, J gene, CDR3 DNA, CDR3 protein. The D gene is left open where the match is weak. Part of the rows lack a size; the others show once, few, many or a class for expanded clones.

>TRBV6-2/TRBV6-3|TRBD1|NA|TRBJ1-5
TGTGCCAGCAGTACGCGACGAACAGGGGGCGGTCAGCCCCAGCATTTT
CASSTRRTGGGQPQHF
>TRBV10-3|NA|many|TRBJ2-7
TGTGCAACAATCCCGGCTACCTACACGGAGCAGTACTTC
CATIPATYTEQYF
>TRBV20-1|TRBD2|few|TRBJ2-3
TGCAGTGCTAGAGATGGCGGGAGGGCCAGTGATACGCAGTATTTT
CSARDGGRASDTQYF
>TRBV20-1|NA|many|TRBJ2-2
TGCAGTGCTAGAGATAGGCGGACCGGGGAGCTGTTTTTT
CSARDRRTGELFF
>TRBV6-2/TRBV6-3|TRBD1|NA|TRBJ2-6
TGTGCCAGCAGCCCAAGGACAGGGCTTTCCTCTGGGGCCAACGTCCTGACTTTC
CASSPRTGLSSGANVLTF
>TRBV19|NA|NA|TRBJ1-5
TGTGCCAGTAACTCCCGGGGAATTGACCCCCACAATCAGCCCCAGCATTTT
CASNSRGIDPHNQPQHF
>TRBV7-2|NA|few|TRBJ1-5
TGTGCCAGCAGCTTAGCGGGGACACCCCCCAATCAGCCCCAGCATTTT
CASSLAGTPPNQPQHF
>TRBV6-1|TRBD1|few|TRBJ1-6
TGTGCCAGCAGTCCTTCGGGACAGGCCAATTCACCCCTCCACTTT
CASSPSGQANSPLHF
>TRBV6-5|NA|NA|TRBJ1-1
TGTGCCAGCAGTTACTCGATCGGGGGAACGGACACTGAAGCTTTCTTT
CASSYSIGGTDTEAFF
>TRBV20-1|TRBD1|few|TRBJ2-6
TGCAGTGTAGGGGGACAGGGGAAACCTGGGGCCAACGTCCTGACTTTC
CSVGGQGKPGANVLTF
>TRBV29-1|NA|NA|TRBJ2-7
TGCAGCGTTGTAGAGGCCCGGTGGAGCTACGAGCAGTACTTC
CSVVEARWSYEQYF
>TRBV7-8|NA|NA|TRBJ1-6
TGTGCCAGCAGCTTAGAGGGGGATTATTCACCCCTCCACTTT
CASSLEGDYSPLHF
>TRBV7-9|NA|NA|TRBJ1-1
TGTGCCAGCAGTTTAACCGGGACGTCGGCTGAAGCTTTCTTT
CASSLTGTSAEAFF
>TRBV12-3/TRBV12-4|NA|few|TRBJ1-5
TGTGCCAGCAGCCAGACCAACAATCAGCCCCAGCATTTT
CASSQTNNQPQHF
>TRBV20-1|NA|many|TRBJ1-5
TGCAGTGCTAGGGACGGCAATCAGCCCCAGCATTTT
CSARDGNQPQHF
>TRBV2|NA|NA|TRBJ1-2
TGTGCCAGCAGTGAAGGGGGGAGCTATGGCTACACCTTC
CASSEGGSYGYTF
>TRBV5-6|NA|NA|TRBJ1-1
TGTGCCAGCAGCTTGTGGGGGGCCTTTAGCACTGAAGCTTTCTTT
CASSLWGAFSTEAFF
>TRBV5-1|NA|few|TRBJ2-7
TGCGCCAGCAGCTTGGCCCAGGGGTTCTCCTACGAGCAGTACTTC
CASSLAQGFSYEQYF
>TRBV11-2|TRBD2|many|TRBJ2-5
TGTGCCAGCAGCCCGGTCGGACTAGCGGCGAACCAAGAGACCCAGTACTTC
CASSPVGLAANQETQYF
>TRBV11-2|TRBD2|few|TRBJ2-1
TGTGCCAGCAGCTCGGCGGCGCGGGAGGCTTCCTATGAGCAGTTCTTC
CASSSAAREASYEQFF
>TRBV3-1|TRBD2|many|TRBJ2-1
TGTGCCAGCAGCCAAGTCGTCGGGACTAGTGTTCATGAGCAGTTCTTC
CASSQVVGTSVHEQFF
>TRBV30|NA|NA|TRBJ2-7
TGTGCCTGGAGTGTAAGCGGGCCGACATCCTACGAGCAGTACTTC
CAWSVSGPTSYEQYF
>TRBV24-1|TRBD1|many|TRBJ1-2
TGTGCCACCAGTAGGGACAGCAACTATGGCTACACCTTC
CATSRDSNYGYTF
>TRBV6-1|NA|few|TRBJ2-2
TGTGCCAGCAGCCCGGACCGACGTGCCACCGGGGAGCTGTTTTTT
CASSPDRRATGELFF
>TRBV5-1|NA|NA|TRBJ2-1
TGCGCCAGCAGCTTGGCAGGGGTGGGGCATGAGCAGTTCTTC
CASSLAGVGHEQFF
>TRBV20-1|TRBD2|NA|TRBJ2-3
TGCAGTGCCCTCGGGACTAGCGGGAATTCTCGTGCAGCAGATACGCAGTATTTT
CSALGTSGNSRAADTQYF
>TRBV15|NA|few|TRBJ2-4
TGTGCCACCAGCGGGCCGGGAGCCAAAAACATTCAGTACTTC
CATSGPGAKNIQYF
>TRBV12-3/TRBV12-4|TRBD1|once|TRBJ2-5
TGTGCCAGCAGATGGACAGGGGCCGCACAAGAGACCCAGTACTTC
CASRWTGAAQETQYF
>TRBV4-3|NA|few|TRBJ1-1
TGCGCCAGCAGCCAAGCAAGGGTCGGGAAAAACACTGAAGCTTTCTTT
CASSQARVGKNTEAFF
>TRBV20-1|NA|few|TRBJ2-5
TGCAGTGCAGGGGATTGGACGGGGTGGTTTGAGACCCAGTACTTC
CSAGDWTGWFETQYF
>TRBV24-1|TRBD1|NA|TRBJ1-5
TGTGCCACCAGTGACACCGGGACAGCATTTAATCAGCCCCAGCATTTT
CATSDTGTAFNQPQHF
>TRBV5-1|TRBD1|NA|TRBJ1-2
TGCGCCAGCAGCTTATTCGACAGGGTTGGCTACACCTTC
CASSLFDRVGYTF
>TRBV7-6|TRBD2|few|TRBJ2-2
TGTGCCAGCTCTTTTGCGGGAGGACGTGCGAACACCGGGGAGCTGTTTTTT
CASSFAGGRANTGELFF
>TRBV18|TRBD2|few|TRBJ2-1
TGTGCCAGCTCACCGCAGCGGGAGATCCTCAATGAGCAGTTCTTC
CASSPQREILNEQFF
>TRBV12-3/TRBV12-4|NA|few|TRBJ1-2
TGTGCCAGCAGTAATTCAGGCGTAAGGGTTGGCTACACCTTC
CASSNSGVRVGYTF
>TRBV10-3|NA|NA|TRBJ2-1
TGTGCCATCGGTAATGAGCAGTTCTTC
CAIGNEQFF
>TRBV4-3|NA|NA|TRBJ1-4
TGCGCCAGCAGCCACACCATAAGACGCCTAGCAAATGAAAAACTGTTTTTT
CASSHTIRRLANEKLFF
>TRBV29-1|NA|many|TRBJ2-3
TGCAGCGTTGACGGGGATACGCAGTATTTT
CSVDGDTQYF
>TRBV12-3/TRBV12-4|NA|few|TRBJ1-1
TGTGCCAGCAGTTCCGGGGTGGTCACTGAAGCTTTCTTT
CASSSGVVTEAFF
>TRBV20-1|TRBD2|few|TRBJ2-7
TGCAGTGCTCGAGGGGGAGCTAGCGGGCACGAGCAGTACTTC
CSARGGASGHEQYF
>TRBV20-1|NA|NA|TRBJ1-4
TGCAGTGCTAGAGATTTGATTGGGGGAGGCGAAAAACTGTTTTTT
CSARDLIGGGEKLFF
>TRBV12-3/TRBV12-4|NA|NA|TRBJ2-1
TGTGCCAGCAGCCCCGTGGGCGGGAATTACAATGAGCAGTTCTTC
CASSPVGGNYNEQFF
>TRBV7-8|NA|NA|TRBJ1-2
TGTGCCAGCAGCTTAGGGGCGGGACTCTATGGCTACACCTTC
CASSLGAGLYGYTF
>TRBV7-9|NA|few|TRBJ2-7
TGTGCCAGCAGCTTAGCGTCCCACGAGCAGTACTTC
CASSLASHEQYF
>TRBV29-1|NA|few|TRBJ1-2
TGCAGCGTTCAATCGGGAGGAGGCTATGGCTACACCTTC
CSVQSGGGYGYTF
>TRBV20-1|NA|few|TRBJ2-1
TGCAGTGCTCTCGATCCCGGACCGCAGTTCTTC
CSALDPGPQFF
>TRBV11-2|TRBD1|NA|TRBJ2-2
TGTGCCAGCAGCTCCCGACAGGGGGGACGACATAAGAACACCGGGGAGCTGTTTTTT
CASSSRQGGRHKNTGELFF
>TRBV29-1|TRBD1|NA|TRBJ2-7
TGCAGCGTTGGTAGGGACAGTATCTACGAGCAGTACTTC
CSVGRDSIYEQYF
>TRBV6-5|NA|NA|TRBJ1-4
TGTGCCAGCAGTTCGGGGGAAAATGCAGGGGTAGCGGAAAAACTGTTTTTT
CASSSGENAGVAEKLFF
>TRBV4-3|NA|few|TRBJ2-7
TGCGCCAGCAGCCAAGTGATAGGGAACTACGAGCAGTACTTC
CASSQVIGNYEQYF
>TRBV10-3|NA|NA|TRBJ2-2
TGTGCCATCAGTGAGGGAAGAGAGCGGACCGGGGAGCTGTTTTTT
CAISEGRERTGELFF
>TRBV11-2|NA|few|TRBJ2-5
TGTGCCAGCAGGCAGCTGGCCAAGGGAACCCAGTACTTC
CASRQLAKGTQYF
>TRBV7-9|NA|NA|TRBJ2-1
TGTGCCAGCAGCTCGGGGACGGATGAGCAGTTCTTC
CASSSGTDEQFF
>TRBV4-2|TRBD2|few|TRBJ2-3
TGTGCCAGCAGCCAAGAGCGGGGGTCATCCACAGATACGCAGTATTTT
CASSQERGSSTDTQYF
>TRBV4-2|NA|NA|TRBJ2-1
TGTGCCAGCAGCCAAGGAAGCGATGAGCAGTTCTTC
CASSQGSDEQFF
>TRBV6-5|TRBD1|NA|TRBJ2-1
TGTGCCAGCAGTTACTCGGCAAGTTTCAGGACAGGGGGCCATGAGCAGTTCTTC
CASSYSASFRTGGHEQFF
>TRBV29-1|NA|many|TRBJ1-1
TGCAGCGTTTGCTTTGACACGGCCAACACTGAAGCTTTCTTT
CSVCFDTANTEAFF